A single sample is the source of the 15 T cell receptor beta chains below, sequenced in a study of T cells after yellow fever vaccination. TCRdb passed the 5' RACE reads through MiXCR, listing each CDR3 protein once. The table has about 230,000 distinct CDR3 sequences, around 6.7% seen once. Sequenced here: CD4+ T cells sorted from PBMCs, sampled on the day of the yellow fever booster vaccination. Receptors were obtained from a man in his thirties or forties who received the YFV17D yellow fever vaccine.

Regarding this clonotype: One end of the junction does not line up with germline, which may come from a read error. V gene TRBV23-1 combines with J gene TRBJ2-1; D gene uncertain. TRBV23-1 is sorted into the ORF group, with uncertain function. There are 16 residues in the CDR3. CDR3 bases: TGCGCCAGAAGTCCCTCCTCAACCTCTTCCAGCGATGAGCAGTTCTTC. It specifies CARSPSSTSSSDEQFF.

Ten or more counts support this clonotype. The rearrangement joins TRBV6-5 to TRBJ2-6; 11 bases map to TRBD2. The CDR3 runs to 17 residues. The ends lost 4 bases at V and 1 base at J; junction bases unmatched: 3. In germline, CDR1 is MNHEY, CDR2 SVGAGI. CDR3 amino acids: CASSLAGGRSGANVLTF. The CDR3 bases are TGTGCCAGCAGTTTAGCGGGAGGGAGGTCTGGGGCCAACGTCCTGACTTTC.

This clonotype occurred many times. CDR3 sequence: CSVEGTGGFEETQYF. The CDR3 DNA sequence: TGCAGCGTTGAAGGGACAGGGGGTTTCGAAGAGACCCAGTACTTC. This rearrangement joins TRBV29-1 to TRBJ2-5; 10 bases are a match to TRBD1. The ends lost 1 base at V and 3 bases at J; junction bases unmatched: 5. The length of the CDR3 is 15 residues. The germline V gene has CDR1 SQVTM and CDR2 ANQGSEA.

The chain recombines TRBV7-6 with TRBJ2-1; 7 bases match TRBD1. J lost 10 bases, V lost 1 base, and 13 bases had no gene match. Germline CDR1 reads SGHVS; CDR2 reads FNYEAQ. This CDR3 has 16 residues. The CDR3 loop reads CASSLDLLQGNREQFF. CDR3 DNA sequence: TGTGCCAGCAGCTTAGATCTCCTACAGGGGAACAGGGAGCAGTTCTTC. Full variable domain (rest looked up from reference TRBV7-6 and TRBJ2-1): GAGVSQSPRYKVTKRGQDVALRCDPISGHVSLYWYRQALGQGPEFLTYFNYEAQQDKSGLPNDRFSAERPEGSISTLTIQRTEQRDSAMYRCASSLDLLQGNREQFFGPGTRLTVL.

The V gene is TRBV7-2, the J gene TRBJ2-6; D gene ambiguous. CDR3 size: 14 residues. V lost 2 bases, J lost 1 base, and 3 bases lay in between. Per germline, CDR1 SGHTA and CDR2 FQGNSA. The CDR3 region is CASSLPSGANVLTF. The CDR3 DNA reads TGTGCCAGCAGCTTACCGTCTGGGGCCAACGTCCTGACTTTC.

Worth noting for this clonotype: A much larger clone lies a single base off, so this may be a read error. The chain carries TRBV9 and TRBJ2-1; D is uncertain. This CDR3 region has 15 residues. Germline CDR1 reads SGDLS; CDR2 reads YYNGEE. The CDR3 DNA sequence: TGTGCCAGCAGCCCTTCCGTGAACACCTACAATAAGCAGTTCTTC. Protein: CASSPSVNTYNKQFF. Full variable domain (missing parts from reference TRBV9 and TRBJ2-1): DSGVTQTPKHLITATGQRVTLRCSPRSGDLSVYWYQQSLDQGLQFLIQYYNGEERAKGNILERFSAQQFPDLHSELNLSSLELGDSALYFCASSPSVNTYNKQFFGPGTRLTVL.

This clonotype was found many times. The chain recombines TRBV11-3 with TRBJ2-1; 7 bases match TRBD2. This CDR3 has 13 residues. Looked up from germline, CDR1 is SGHNT and CDR2 is YENEEA. V lost 1 base, J lost 7 bases, and 1 base stayed unmatched. The CDR3 nucleotides are TGTGCCAGCAGCTTAGGGGGGGGTAATGAGCAGTTCTTC. Translating it yields CASSLGGGNEQFF.

This clonotype was observed a few times. The V gene is TRBV5-1, the J gene TRBJ2-5; no clear D gene. Germline assignment: CDR1 SGHRS and CDR2 YFSETQ. The CDR3 has 14 amino acids. V lost 1 base, J lost 5 bases, and 12 bases lay in between. CDR3 residues: CASSLQDTSETQYF. In DNA form, the CDR3 reads TGCGCCAGCAGCTTGCAAGACACCTCGGAGACCCAGTACTTC.

This chain links TRBV5-1 with TRBJ2-3, with D uncertain. Germline V CDR1 and CDR2: SGHRS, YFSETQ. This CDR3 region has 13 residues. Trimming cost V 5 bases and J 2 bases, with 9 bases left between them. The CDR3 nucleotides read TGCGCCAGCAGAGGTCTAGACACAGATACGCAGTATTTT. Its translation: CASRGLDTDTQYF.

V and J are TRBV3-1 and TRBJ2-7; 7 bases align to TRBD2. With 7 bases clipped from V and 3 bases from J, the junction kept 12 bases outside the gene matches. Germline V gene data show CDR1 as LGHDT and CDR2 as YNNKEL (reference sequence). The CDR3 has 15 amino acids. CDR3 DNA: TGTGCCAGCACCTTAAATTCAGCGGGGCACTACGAGCAGTACTTC. It codes for CASTLNSAGHYEQYF.

The chain is built from TRBV18 and TRBJ1-6; D might be TRBD1 (5 bases). Trimming took 3 bases from V and 7 from J, leaving 22 bases between them. There are 18 residues in the CDR3. Germline V gene sequence: CDR1 KGHSH, CDR2 LQKENI. The CDR3 DNA reads as TGTGCCAGCTCACCGGCGGCTGTCAGGGCCCAAGGAAATTCACCCCTCCACTTT. It yields the protein CASSPAAVRAQGNSPLHF.

The table lists this clonotype with many counts. This rearrangement joins TRBV10-3 to TRBJ2-3; D call uncertain. This CDR3 has 13 residues. Between the trimmed V and J ends, which lost 11 bases and 5 bases, there was a span of 17 bases. Looked up from germline, CDR1 is ENHRY and CDR2 is SYGVKD. CDR3 sequence reads: CAGCDNPGDTQYF. CDR3 DNA sequence: TGTGCCGGGTGTGACAACCCTGGAGATACGCAGTATTTT.

The gene calls are TRBV7-2 and TRBJ2-7, with 13 bases aligning to TRBD2. In germline, CDR1 is SGHTA, CDR2 FQGNSA. The CDR3 contains 14 residues. Unmatched junction bases numbered 10, after V lost 10 bases and J lost 7 bases. The CDR3 bases are TGTGCCACCCGACTAGCGGGAGGTGTAATGGAGCAGTACTTC. Translation gives CATRLAGGVMEQYF. The full variable domain, rest sourced from reference TRBV7-2 and TRBJ2-7, is GAGVSQSPSNKVTEKGKDVELRCDPISGHTALYWYRQSLGQGLEFLIYFQGNSAPDKSGLPSDRFSAERTGGSVSTLTIQRTQQEDSAVYLCATRLAGGVMEQYFGPGTRLTVT.

This clonotype was observed at least ten times. The genes are TRBV6-2 or TRBV6-3 and TRBJ2-7; D is unresolved. V lost 5 bases, J lost 3 bases, and 8 bases lay in between. Germline CDR1 reads MNHEY; CDR2 reads SVGEGT. This CDR3 comprises 12 residues. CDR3 amino acids: CASSTSYYEQYF. In DNA, the CDR3 is TGTGCCAGCAGTACGTCCTACTACGAGCAGTACTTC.

The genes are TRBV5-1 and TRBJ1-2; D ambiguous. Germline CDR1 and CDR2: SGHRS and YFSETQ. This CDR3 comprises 14 residues. The V end lost 0 bases, the J end lost 8 bases, and 14 bases lay between the germline ends. CDR3 nucleotides: TGCGCCAGCAGCTTGGCGGTAGGGAATCCCGGCTACACCTTC. This sequence encodes CASSLAVGNPGYTF.